This T cell receptor (beta chain) appears in the sequencing data of a study of blood T cell repertoires in COVID-19. The CDR3 sequence is 17 residues long. The J segment lost 3 bases and the V segment lost 5 bases, leaving 11 bases of the junction unmatched. Per the germline V gene, CDR1 is MDHEN and CDR2 is SYDVKM. Profiled with immunoSEQ multiplex PCR; TCRdb holds only in-frame clones, not every one. The profile shows roughly 68,000 clones, nearly 90% of them singletons. Source material: peripheral blood. This sequence originates from a man aged 45 to 65 with acute or convalescent COVID-19. This chain joins TRBV28 and TRBJ2-4; the match to TRBD1 covers 9 bases. The CDR3 DNA reads as TGTGCCAGCAGTCCGTCCCGGGACAGGGATTACAAAAACATTCAGTACTTC. It specifies CASSPSRDRDYKNIQYF.